This T cell receptor (beta chain) was recorded in a study of T cell repertoires in cytomegalovirus infection. Background on the study: Public TCR beta signatures marked donors with CMV infection and the matching HLA. General study points: Identification of carriers of CMV plus the relevant HLA was performed using cumulative public TCR beta family frequency.

V lost 3 bases, J lost 1 base, and 5 bases stayed unmatched. The CDR3 consists of 16 residues. The germline gives CDR1 LNHNV, CDR2 YYDKDF (reference sequence). TCRdb fed the reads into MiXCR, producing one record per CDR3 protein. Found here are roughly 920,000 distinct CDR3 sequences, around 32% of them singletons; the top ten hold over 12%. Of note for this clonotype: Antigen unknown.

The chain links TRBV15 to TRBJ2-3, with TRBD1 matching over 9 bases. This clonotype was sampled from a human donor in good health (CMV status not recorded). Some clones in this sample may be carry-over from other donors' samples. Here the sequenced sample was cultured CD8+ T cells from PBMCs, taken from culture after CMV antigen stimulation. The CDR3 here is CATSRYRDRGTDTQYF. In DNA form, the CDR3 reads TGTGCCACCAGCAGGTATAGGGACAGGGGCACAGATACGCAGTATTTT. Looking up the rest from reference TRBV15 and TRBJ2-3 gives the full variable domain: DAMVIQNPRYQVTQFGKPVTLSCSQTLNHNVMYWYQQKSSQAPKLLFHYYDKDFNNEADTPDNFQSRRPNTSFCFLDIRSPGLGDTAMYLCATSRYRDRGTDTQYFGPGTRLTVL.